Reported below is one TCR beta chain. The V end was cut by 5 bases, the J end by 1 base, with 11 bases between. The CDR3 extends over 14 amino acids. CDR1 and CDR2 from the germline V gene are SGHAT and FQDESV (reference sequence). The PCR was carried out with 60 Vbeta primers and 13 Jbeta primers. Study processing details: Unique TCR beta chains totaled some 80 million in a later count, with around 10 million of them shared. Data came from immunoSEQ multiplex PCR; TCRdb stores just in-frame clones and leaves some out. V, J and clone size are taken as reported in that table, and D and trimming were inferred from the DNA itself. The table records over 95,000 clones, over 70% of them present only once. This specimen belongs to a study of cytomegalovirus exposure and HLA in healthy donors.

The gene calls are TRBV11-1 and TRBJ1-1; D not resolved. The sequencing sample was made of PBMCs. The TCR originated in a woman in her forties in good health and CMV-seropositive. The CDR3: CASSDSKGNTEAFF. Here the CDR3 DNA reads TGTGCCAGCAGCGACTCAAAAGGGAACACTGAAGCTTTCTTT. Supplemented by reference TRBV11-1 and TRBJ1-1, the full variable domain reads EAEVAQSPRYKITEKSQAVAFWCDPISGHATLYWYRQILGQGPELLVQFQDESVVDDSQLPKDRFSAERLKGVDSTLKIQPAELGDSAMYLCASSDSKGNTEAFFGQGTRLTVV.